The 15 T cell receptor beta chains listed next were all sequenced from one sample in a study of early T cells in non-severe SARS-CoV-2 infection. TCRdb re-analysed the 5' RACE reads in MiXCR, keeping a single row per CDR3 protein. The repertoire holds about 67,000 distinct CDR3 sequences, with roughly 10% as singletons. Sequenced material: whole blood. Every receptor here comes from an adult who was a healthcare worker with PCR-confirmed SARS-CoV-2 infection or an uninfected control (not recorded which).

The sample holds many counts of this clonotype. This sequence joins TRBV23-1 and TRBJ2-5; D gene uncertain. TRBV23-1 qualifies as an ORF whose function is uncertain. CDR3 length: 12 amino acids. V lost 7 bases, J lost 4 bases, and 10 bases lay in between. In DNA, the CDR3 is TGCGCCAGCACATTTTCACCAGAGACCCAGTACTTC. Its translation is CASTFSPETQYF.

This clonotype was seen many times. J is TRBJ2-1 and V is TRBV29-1; 8 bases line up with TRBD2. V was pared by 4 bases and J by 6 bases, with 11 bases of the junction left unmatched. The CDR3 covers 15 residues. CDR1 and CDR2 (germline): SQVTM, ANQGSEA. CDR3 sequence reads: CSVVPGLARSNEQFF. CDR3 bases: TGCAGCGTTGTCCCCGGACTAGCAAGATCCAATGAGCAGTTCTTC.

This clonotype was found a few times. The chain joins TRBV7-2 to TRBJ2-5; D gene ambiguous. V was pared by 0 bases and J by 3 bases, with 2 bases between. Germline V lookup: CDR1 SGHTA, CDR2 FQGNSA. The CDR3 covers 12 residues. The CDR3 region is CASSLAEETQYF. The CDR3 coding sequence is TGTGCCAGCAGCTTAGCGGAAGAGACCCAGTACTTC. The entire variable domain, with the rest obtained from reference TRBV7-2 and TRBJ2-5, is as follows: GAGVSQSPSNKVTEKGKDVELRCDPISGHTALYWYRQSLGQGLEFLIYFQGNSAPDKSGLPSDRFSAERTGGSVSTLTIQRTQQEDSAVYLCASSLAEETQYFGPGTRLLVL.

The rearrangement links TRBV27 to TRBJ1-4, with 7 bases that match TRBD1. The germline gives CDR1 MNHEY, CDR2 SMNVEV (reference sequence). J lost 4 bases, V lost 7 bases, and 3 bases had no gene match. The CDR3 runs 13 residues. CDR3 in amino acids: CASTGQSNEKLFF. The DNA of the CDR3 is TGTGCCAGCACGGGACAGAGTAATGAAAAACTGTTTTTT.

Many counts were recorded for this clonotype. The chain couples TRBV6-2 or TRBV6-3 to TRBJ1-2, with D uncertain. This CDR3 region has 13 residues. CDR1 and CDR2 from the germline V gene are MNHEY and SVGEGT. Trimming cost V 2 bases and J 8 bases, with 12 bases left between them. In DNA, the CDR3 is TGTGCCAGCAGTTACACGACTACCCAGGGCTACACCTTC. It is translated as CASSYTTTQGYTF.

This sequence joins TRBV29-1 and TRBJ2-1; tentatively, D is TRBD2 (5 bases). V lost 7 bases to trimming and J lost 2 bases, with 15 bases between them. Germline V gives CDR1 SQVTM, CDR2 ANQGSEA. This CDR3 comprises 14 residues. The CDR3: CSARERTPYNEQFF. The CDR3 DNA sequence: TGCAGCGCTAGGGAGCGAACCCCCTACAATGAGCAGTTCTTC.

This clonotype occurred many times. The junction and the germline gene differ at one end; a read error may be behind it. The chain employs TRBV7-7 and TRBJ2-1, with D unresolved. The CDR3 has 13 residues. Germline V CDR1 and CDR2: SSHAT, FNYEAQ (reference sequence). The CDR3 region is CASSPVVGNEQFF. The CDR3 DNA follows: TGTGCTAGCAGCCCCGTCGTGGGCAATGAGCAGTTCTTC.

This clonotype was found many times. The chain uses TRBV13 and TRBJ1-3; 8 nucleotides align to TRBD1. The V segment lost 4 bases and the J segment 2 bases; nucleotides outside the gene matches: 7. CDR1 and CDR2 from the germline V gene are PRHDT and FYEKMQ (reference sequence). The CDR3 is 16 amino acids. The CDR3: CASSSRDRPPGNTIYF. DNA for the CDR3: TGTGCCAGCAGCTCCAGGGACAGGCCTCCTGGAAACACCATATATTTT.

This clonotype showed up many times. V gene TRBV7-9 combines with J gene TRBJ2-1; 7 bases match TRBD2. The CDR3 has 18 amino acids. The V and J ends lost 2 bases and 4 bases, in that order; junction bases with no gene match: 14. Germline V gene data show CDR1 as SEHNR and CDR2 as FQNEAQ (reference sequence). CDR3 DNA: TGTGCCAGCAGCTTACCACCTAGCGGACGCCGATCTTACAATGAGCAGTTCTTC. Its protein product is CASSLPPSGRRSYNEQFF.

There are many counts of this clonotype. The chain joins TRBV12-3 or TRBV12-4 to TRBJ1-1, with D possibly being TRBD1 (5 bases). V gave up 4 bases and J gave up 10 bases, with 16 bases separating them. The CDR3 spans 13 residues. The CDR3 loop is CASSWGPTSGAFF. The CDR3 region has the DNA TGTGCCAGCAGTTGGGGACCGACCAGCGGAGCTTTCTTT.

This clonotype was recorded many times. The rearrangement links TRBV19 to TRBJ1-2; D is possibly TRBD1 (6 bases). CDR1 is LNHDA and CDR2 is SQIVND in the germline V gene (reference sequence). The CDR3 has 16 residues. V lost 4 bases and J lost 6, with 21 bases in between. Written as DNA, the CDR3 is TGTGCCAGTAGTACCGGCGCCGGGACACACACCCATGGCTACACCTTC. This sequence encodes CASSTGAGTHTHGYTF.

Ten or more counts support this clonotype. V and J are TRBV7-9 and TRBJ2-2; unclear D gene. Trimming pared 11 bases from V and 5 bases from J, leaving 12 bases between. The germline V gene encodes CDR1 SEHNR and CDR2 FQNEAQ (reference sequence). This CDR3 contains 12 residues. The CDR3 region is CAPEGGTGELFF. CDR3 coding DNA: TGTGCCCCCGAAGGTGGAACCGGGGAGCTGTTTTTT.

This clonotype was observed many times. CDR3 sequence reads: CASSLGHNQKGSPLHF. The CDR3 coding sequence is TGTGCCAGCAGTTTAGGACACAATCAAAAGGGATCACCCCTCCACTTT. The chain combines TRBV12-3 or TRBV12-4 with TRBJ1-6, with D uncertain. Deletions cut 1 base from V and 10 bases from J, with 17 bases between. This CDR3 comprises 16 residues.

This clonotype appeared many times. The rearrangement links TRBV5-1 to TRBJ1-1, with 7 bases aligning to TRBD1. CDR3 length equals 15 residues. Trimming took 3 bases from V and 4 from J; bases not matched to a gene: 9. Germline V gives CDR1 SGHRS, CDR2 YFSETQ. The CDR3 loop reads CASSSKQGMGTEAFF. The CDR3 DNA sequence: TGCGCCAGCAGCTCAAAACAGGGGATGGGCACTGAAGCTTTCTTT.

There are many counts of this clonotype. This chain connects TRBV24-1 to TRBJ2-3; D is possibly TRBD2 (6 bases). This CDR3 region has 14 residues. Germline CDR1 and CDR2: KGHDR and SFDVKD. Trimming stripped 3 bases from V and 3 bases from J, with 9 bases between. The CDR3 DNA is TGTGCCACCAGTGATCCCGGGAGAACAGATACGCAGTATTTT. As protein: CATSDPGRTDTQYF.